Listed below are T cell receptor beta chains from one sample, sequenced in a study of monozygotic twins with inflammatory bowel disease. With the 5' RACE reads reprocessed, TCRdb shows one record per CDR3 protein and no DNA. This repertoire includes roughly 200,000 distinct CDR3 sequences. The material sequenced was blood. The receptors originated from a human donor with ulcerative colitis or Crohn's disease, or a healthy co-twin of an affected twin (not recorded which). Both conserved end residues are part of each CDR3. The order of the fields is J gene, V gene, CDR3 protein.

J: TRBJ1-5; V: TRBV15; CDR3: CATSRVGYQPQHF
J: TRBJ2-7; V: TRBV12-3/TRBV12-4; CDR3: CASSSTGQTYEQYF
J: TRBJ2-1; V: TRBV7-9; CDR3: CASSLLREQFF
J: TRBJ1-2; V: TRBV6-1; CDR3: CASSTLRGLEGYTF
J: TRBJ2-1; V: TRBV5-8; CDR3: CASSLIGSSYNEQFF
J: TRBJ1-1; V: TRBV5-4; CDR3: CASSWDRGGTEAFF
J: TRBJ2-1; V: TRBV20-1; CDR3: CSATETGTTLSSYNEQFF
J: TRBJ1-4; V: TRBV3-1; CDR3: CASSPRQGPEKLFF
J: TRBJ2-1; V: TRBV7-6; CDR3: CASSLAHGGKQFF
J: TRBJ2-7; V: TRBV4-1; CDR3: CASSQVVRRRGREQYF
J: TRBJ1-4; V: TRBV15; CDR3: CATSREGRTNEKLFF
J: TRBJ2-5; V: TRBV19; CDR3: CASSAKEARGALQETQYF
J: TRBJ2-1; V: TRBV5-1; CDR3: CASNLGQGASSYNKQFF
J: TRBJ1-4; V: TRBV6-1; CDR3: CATRDRQATNEKLFF
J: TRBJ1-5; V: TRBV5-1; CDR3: CASSLDGGQQPQHF
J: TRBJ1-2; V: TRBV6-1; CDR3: CASSEVGAYGYTF
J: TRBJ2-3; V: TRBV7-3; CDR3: CASSSGLFSGADTQYF
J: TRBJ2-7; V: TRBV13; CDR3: CASSEAEKQYF
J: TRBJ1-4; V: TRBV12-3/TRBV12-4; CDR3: CASSLGGGPNEKLFF
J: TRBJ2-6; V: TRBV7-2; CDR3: CASSFMFSGANVLTF
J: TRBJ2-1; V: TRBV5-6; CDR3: CASSSRQGYNEQFF